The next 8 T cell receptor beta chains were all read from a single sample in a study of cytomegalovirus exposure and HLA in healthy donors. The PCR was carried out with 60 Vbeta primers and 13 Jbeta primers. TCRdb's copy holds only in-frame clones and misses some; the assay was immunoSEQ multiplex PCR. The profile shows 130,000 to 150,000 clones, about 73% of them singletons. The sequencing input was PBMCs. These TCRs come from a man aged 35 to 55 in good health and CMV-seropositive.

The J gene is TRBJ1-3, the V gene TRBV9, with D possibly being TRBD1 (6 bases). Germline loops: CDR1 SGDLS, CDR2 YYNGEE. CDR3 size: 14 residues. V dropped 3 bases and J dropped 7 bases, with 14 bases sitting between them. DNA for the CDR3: TGTGCCAGCAGCGAGACAGGATCTAGGAACACCATATATTTT. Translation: CASSETGSRNTIYF.

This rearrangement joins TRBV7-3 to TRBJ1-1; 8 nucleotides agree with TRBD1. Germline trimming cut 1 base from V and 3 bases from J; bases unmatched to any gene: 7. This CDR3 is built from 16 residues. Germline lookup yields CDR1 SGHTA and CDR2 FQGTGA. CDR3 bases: TGTGCCAGCAGCTTAAGGGCAGGGGGCGGGTACACTGAAGCTTTCTTT. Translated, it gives CASSLRAGGGYTEAFF.

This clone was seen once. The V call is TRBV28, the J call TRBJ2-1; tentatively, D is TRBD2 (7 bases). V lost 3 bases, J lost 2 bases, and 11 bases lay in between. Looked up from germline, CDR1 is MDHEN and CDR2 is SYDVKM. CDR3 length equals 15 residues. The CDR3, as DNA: TGTGCCAGCAGTTTGGGGGGGGGCCCCTACAATGAGCAGTTCTTC. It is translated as CASSLGGGPYNEQFF.

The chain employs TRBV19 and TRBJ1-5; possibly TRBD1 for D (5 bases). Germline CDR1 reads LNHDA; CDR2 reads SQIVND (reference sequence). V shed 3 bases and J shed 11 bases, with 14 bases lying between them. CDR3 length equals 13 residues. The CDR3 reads CASSMGEGRAQHF. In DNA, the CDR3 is TGTGCCAGTAGTATGGGGGAGGGAAGGGCCCAGCATTTT.

CDR3 DNA sequence: TGCGCCAGCAGCTTGGAGACTAGCGGGAGGGAACAGCAGTACTTC. It codes for CASSLETSGREQQYF. J is TRBJ2-7 and V is TRBV5-1; 14 positions agree with TRBD2. Germline V gene lookup returns CDR1 SGHRS and CDR2 YFSETQ. The CDR3 covers 15 residues. V was clipped by 0 bases and J by 8 bases; unmatched bases: 4.

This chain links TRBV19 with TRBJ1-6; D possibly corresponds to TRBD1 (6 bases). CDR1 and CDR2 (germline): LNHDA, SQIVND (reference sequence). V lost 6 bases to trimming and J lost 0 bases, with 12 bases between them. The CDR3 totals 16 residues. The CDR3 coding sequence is TGTGCCAGTAGGCTACAGGGAGCCTCCTATAATTCACCCCTCCACTTT. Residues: CASRLQGASYNSPLHF.

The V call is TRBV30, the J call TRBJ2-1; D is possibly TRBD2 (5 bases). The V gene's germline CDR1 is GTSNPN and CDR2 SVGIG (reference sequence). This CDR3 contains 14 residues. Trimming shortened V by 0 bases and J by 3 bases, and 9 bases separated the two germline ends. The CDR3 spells CAWSVGGYYNEQFF. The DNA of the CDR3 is TGTGCCTGGAGTGTAGGAGGTTACTACAATGAGCAGTTCTTC.

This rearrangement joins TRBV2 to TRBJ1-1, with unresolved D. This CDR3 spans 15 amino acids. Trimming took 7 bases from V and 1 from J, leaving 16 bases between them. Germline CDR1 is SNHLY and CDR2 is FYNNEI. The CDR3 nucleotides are TGTGCCAGCAAGAAAGACTGGCAGCAGAACACTGAAGCTTTCTTT. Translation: CASKKDWQQNTEAFF.